This T cell receptor beta chain was captured in a study of blood T cells in healthy people across ages. PCR was performed a second time for about 7 to 11 cycles using a sample-barcoded 5' primer and a J-beta primer mix. TCRdb used MiXCR to reprocess the 5' RACE reads, holding one entry per CDR3 protein. The table has roughly 1,100,000 distinct CDR3 sequences, around 25% seen once. Between the trimmed V and J ends, which lost 8 bases and 4 bases, there was a span of 14 bases. The CDR3 covers 13 residues. The germline V gene has CDR1 WSHSY and CDR2 SAAADI. Separately, the same data were catalogued under a study of T cells of mothers and their children.

The rearrangement joins TRBV10-2 to TRBJ2-5, with no clear D. Sequencing was performed on blood. The sequence was collected from a girl aged 2-15 years in good health. The CDR3 nucleotides are TGCGCCAGCCAAATGGGTGGGTCAGAGACCCAGTACTTC. This sequence encodes CASQMGGSETQYF.